The next 9 T cell receptor beta chains were all read from a single sample in a study of cytomegalovirus exposure and HLA in healthy donors. Amplification used 60 Vbeta primers and 13 Jbeta primers. Measured with immunoSEQ multiplex PCR; TCRdb has only the in-frame clones, and not every one. The sample shows about 140,000 clones, approximately 82% of them seen only once. Sequencing was done on a sample of PBMCs. The receptors were sampled from a woman aged 40 to 55 in good health and CMV-seronegative.

V and J are TRBV9 and TRBJ1-1; tentatively, D is TRBD1 (5 bases). CDR3 length equals 15 residues. V lost 3 bases to trimming and J lost 3 bases, with 15 bases between them. Germline V lookup: CDR1 SGDLS, CDR2 YYNGEE. CDR3 sequence: CASSAGTPGDTEAFF. The CDR3 nucleotides read TGTGCCAGCAGCGCAGGGACTCCGGGGGACACTGAAGCTTTCTTT.

The rearrangement joins TRBV5-1 to TRBJ2-5; TRBD1 might be the D (7 bases). Per germline, CDR1 SGHRS and CDR2 YFSETQ. This CDR3 comprises 17 residues. Trimming removed 0 bases from V and 3 bases from J, with 18 bases in between. CDR3: CASSLGTRGRGEETQYF. DNA of the CDR3: TGCGCCAGCAGCTTGGGGACCAGAGGCAGGGGGGAAGAGACCCAGTACTTC.

V and J are TRBV5-1 and TRBJ2-2, with 10 bases matching TRBD2. Germline trimming cut 0 bases from V and 4 bases from J; bases unmatched to any gene: 3. CDR1 SGHRS and CDR2 YFSETQ come from the germline V gene. This CDR3 comprises 16 residues. CDR3 amino acids: CASSLAGTSATGELFF. CDR3 nucleotide sequence: TGCGCCAGCAGCTTGGCCGGGACTAGCGCCACCGGGGAGCTGTTTTTT. The whole variable domain, filled in from reference TRBV5-1 and TRBJ2-2, reads KAGVTQTPRYLIKTRGQQVTLSCSPISGHRSVSWYQQTPGQGLQFLFEYFSETQRNKGNFPGRFSGRQFSNSRSEMNVSTLELGDSALYLCASSLAGTSATGELFFGEGSRLTVL.

The chain carries TRBV9 and TRBJ1-1; 8 nucleotides align to TRBD1. With 3 bases clipped from V and 6 bases from J, the junction kept 7 bases outside the gene matches. The CDR3 totals 14 residues. Germline V gives CDR1 SGDLS, CDR2 YYNGEE. CDR3 sequence (DNA): TGTGCCAGCAGCGCCAGGACAGGGACGGCTGAAGCTTTCTTT. It translates to CASSARTGTAEAFF.

This sequence joins TRBV4-2 and TRBJ1-1, with a weak D call TRBD1 (5 bases). Germline-derived CDR1 and CDR2 are LGHNA and YNFKEQ. Trimming removed 4 bases from V and 7 bases from J, with 19 bases in between. The CDR3 length is 15 residues. In nucleotides, the CDR3 is TGTGCCAGCAGCCGACAGAGCCGGGGGGATTATGAAGCTTTCTTT. It encodes CASSRQSRGDYEAFF.

This rearrangement joins TRBV28 to TRBJ2-5; D remains ambiguous. Germline CDR1 is MDHEN and CDR2 is SYDVKM. Trimming took 3 bases from V and 4 from J, leaving 15 bases between them. The CDR3 extends over 15 amino acids. CDR3: CASSFASLSIETQYF. The CDR3 DNA reads as TGTGCCAGCAGTTTCGCTAGTTTGAGTATAGAGACCCAGTACTTC.

This clone was counted a few times. The rearrangement uses TRBV4-2 and TRBJ1-1; 8 bases match TRBD1. The germline V gene has CDR1 LGHNA and CDR2 YNFKEQ. The V and J ends lost 5 bases and 6 bases, in that order; junction bases with no gene match: 5. The CDR3 has 13 amino acids. The CDR3: CASSSQGGAEAFF. CDR3 DNA: TGTGCCAGCAGCTCACAGGGGGGGGCTGAAGCTTTCTTT.

J is TRBJ2-7 and V is TRBV2; 7 nucleotides line up with TRBD1. CDR1 and CDR2 (germline): SNHLY, FYNNEI. V gave up 6 bases and J gave up 4 bases; unmatched junction bases: 3. This CDR3 spans 12 amino acids. Written as DNA, the CDR3 is TGTGCCAGCAGGATGACAGGGTACGAGCAGTACTTC. Translated, it gives CASRMTGYEQYF.

J is TRBJ2-2 and V is TRBV4-3; 13 bases fit TRBD2. After removal of 4 bases from V and 0 bases from J, the junction contained 8 bases not matched to a gene. This CDR3 is built from 19 residues. In germline, CDR1 is LGHNA, CDR2 YSLEER. Here the CDR3 DNA reads TGCGCCAGCAGCCCAGGACTAGCGGGAGTTCAGCCGAACACCGGGGAGCTGTTTTTT. It codes for CASSPGLAGVQPNTGELFF.